This is a list of T cell receptor beta chains from one sample in a study of quantifying T cell responses using KT2 cells. MiXCR, run by TCRdb on the UMI-ligation and nested PCR reads, gives a single entry per CDR3 protein. Among around 56,000 distinct CDR3 sequences, about 12% were seen once, and the ten largest hold roughly 9.9%. Sequencing was performed on PBMCs spiked with cells of the T cell clone KT2. The receptors come from a human donor. The CDR3 runs from the conserved cysteine through the conserved F or W. D genes are given only for firm matches. A row's size may be missing; if present it is once, few, many or a size class.

once TRBD1 TRBJ1-1 TRBV4-1 TGCGCCAGCAGCCCAGAAGTACAGGGGGTATTAATGGACACTGAAGCTTTCTTT CASSPEVQGVLMDTEAFF
few NA TRBJ2-7 TRBV27 TGTGCCAGCAGTTCCCACGAGCAGTACTTC CASSSHEQYF
NA TRBD2 TRBJ2-5 TRBV6-5 TGTGCCAGCACCGTGCCGGGACTAGAAGAGACCCAGTACTTC CASTVPGLEETQYF
few NA TRBJ2-3 TRBV20-1 TGCAGTGTGGCGGAGTCCGGCACAGATACGCAGTATTTT CSVAESGTDTQYF
NA NA TRBJ1-1 TRBV2 TGTGCCACCACCGGCCCCCCGGGGGGCACTGAAGCTTTCTTT CATTGPPGGTEAFF
NA TRBD2 TRBJ2-7 TRBV10-3 TGTGCCATCAGTGAGTCCGTCCCTAGCGGGGGGGGCTACGAGCAGTACTTC CAISESVPSGGGYEQYF
NA NA TRBJ2-2 TRBV24-1 TGTGCCACCAGTGATTTGACACAGACCGGGGAGCTGTTTTTT CATSDLTQTGELFF
few TRBD1 TRBJ2-2 TRBV6-1 TGTGCCAGCAGAGGGTTTGGGACAGCGAACACCGGGGAGCTGTTTTTT CASRGFGTANTGELFF
few TRBD2 TRBJ2-1 TRBV7-2 TGTGCCAGCAGCTTAGTTCTCGCGGGGGGACTATACAATGAGCAGTTCTTC CASSLVLAGGLYNEQFF
few TRBD1 TRBJ2-7 TRBV12-3/TRBV12-4 TGTGCCAGCACCTGGGACAGGGCCGGAGAGCAGTACTTC CASTWDRAGEQYF
NA NA TRBJ2-1 TRBV27 TGTGCCAGCAGTTCTTTCCTGCAGTTCTTC CASSSFLQFF
many NA TRBJ2-3 TRBV20-1 TGCAGTGCTAGTTGGGCAGGGCAGGCCACAGATACGCAGTATTTT CSASWAGQATDTQYF
NA NA TRBJ1-5 TRBV6-5 TGTGCCAGCAGTGCAGGGAAGGATCAGCCCCAGCATTTT CASSAGKDQPQHF
NA NA TRBJ2-5 TRBV24-1 TGTGCCACCAGTGACTGGGGGCAAGAGACCCAGTACTTC CATSDWGQETQYF
NA NA TRBJ2-3 TRBV12-3/TRBV12-4 TGTGCCAGCAGTTTGGTTGGCACAGATACGCAGTATTTT CASSLVGTDTQYF
NA TRBD2 TRBJ2-3 TRBV7-3 TGTGCCAGCAGCTTAAAATACCTAGCGGGGGGGCCTGATACGCAGTATTTT CASSLKYLAGGPDTQYF
few NA TRBJ2-1 TRBV7-2 TGTGCCAGCAGCTGGACAAAGACAGGCTACAATGAGCAGTTCTTC CASSWTKTGYNEQFF
few NA TRBJ2-1 TRBV3-1 TGTGCCAGCAGCCAGGACTGGGGTTCCTACAATGAGCAGTTCTTC CASSQDWGSYNEQFF
NA NA TRBJ2-5 TRBV24-1 TGTGCCACCAGTCGTGGTTCAGAGACCCAGTACTTC CATSRGSETQYF
many NA TRBJ1-4 TRBV2 TGTGCCAGCAGTGGCCCGGGACCCCGCGGCCGGGGAAAACTGTTTTTT CASSGPGPRGRGKLFF
few NA TRBJ1-2 TRBV7-9 TGTGCCAGCAAGATACAGGGTAGAGAGGATGGCTACACCTTC CASKIQGREDGYTF
NA NA TRBJ1-2 TRBV12-3/TRBV12-4 TGTGCCAGCAGTCCCCGGGGAGGGGCGCTCTGCGAGCGTGGCTACACCTTC CASSPRGGALCERGYTF
NA TRBD2 TRBJ2-5 TRBV27 TGTGCCAGTCGAGCCCCCGGGGGGGAGACCCAGTACTTC CASRAPGGETQYF
once NA TRBJ1-1 TRBV7-6 TGTGCCAGCAGCTTAGCGGACGGTGGATACACTGAAGCTTTCTTT CASSLADGGYTEAFF
many TRBD2 TRBJ2-1 TRBV9 TGTGCCAGCGAGAGTGGCGGGGGGGCGTACTCCTACAATGAGCAGTTCTTC CASESGGGAYSYNEQFF
many NA TRBJ1-1 TRBV21-1 TGTGCCAGCAGCAAAGATAATACAGGGGACACTGAAGCTTTCTTT CASSKDNTGDTEAFF
many TRBD1 TRBJ2-3 TRBV3-1 TGTGCCAGCGGGACAGGTGATTGGGGTACGCAGTATTTT CASGTGDWGTQYF
NA NA TRBJ1-2 TRBV30 TGTGCCTGGAGTCCGGGGTATGGCTACACCTTC CAWSPGYGYTF
many TRBD2 TRBJ2-5 TRBV7-9 TGTGCCAGCAGTCCAGAGAGACTAGCGGGAGGACCGAGAACCCAGTACTTC CASSPERLAGGPRTQYF
NA NA TRBJ1-1 TRBV6-2/TRBV6-3 TGTGCCAGCAGGGCAGGGGTTATGAACACTGAAGCTTTCTTT CASRAGVMNTEAFF
few TRBD2 TRBJ2-4 TRBV28 TGTGCCAGCAGTTTAAGCCCCTGGGGGGGCATTCAGTACTTC CASSLSPWGGIQYF
NA TRBD1 TRBJ2-3 TRBV20-1 TGCAGTGCTAGAGGTGGGCAGGGGGCCCTCACAGATACGCAGTATTTT CSARGGQGALTDTQYF
many NA TRBJ2-7 TRBV7-8 TGTGCCAGCTCGGACAGCCAATACGAGCAGTACTTC CASSDSQYEQYF
NA NA TRBJ1-2 TRBV6-6 TGTGCCAGCAGTTTGCTAGGGAATGCCTATGGCTACACCTTC CASSLLGNAYGYTF
many NA TRBJ1-2 TRBV3-1 TGTGCCAGCAGCCAAGATCCGGGGAGCACCAATGGCTACACCTTC CASSQDPGSTNGYTF
many NA TRBJ1-1 TRBV7-9 TGTGCCAGCAGCTTAGTCGGGCGGCGGATCACTGAAGCTTTCTTT CASSLVGRRITEAFF
few TRBD2 TRBJ2-5 TRBV6-2/TRBV6-3 TGTGCCAGCAGGACCCTTCGCGGGAGAGGAGGTGAGACCCAGTACTTC CASRTLRGRGGETQYF